Following are 3 T cell receptor beta chains from one sample sequenced in a study of blood T cell repertoires in COVID-19. TCRdb keeps only in-frame clones here, not all; method: immunoSEQ multiplex PCR. Of 20,000 to 25,000 clones listed, about nine tenths are singletons. The sample consisted of peripheral blood. The receptors originated from a man in his 70s in a cohort sampled during active COVID-19.

CDR3 amino acids: CASSLPDRLRTTGELFF. CDR3 nucleotides: TGTGCCAGCAGCTTACCGGACAGACTAAGAACCACCGGGGAGCTGTTTTTT. The rearrangement joins TRBV7-9 to TRBJ2-2; TRBD1 might be the D (6 bases). The CDR3 is 17 residues long. CDR1 is SEHNR and CDR2 is FQNEAQ in the germline V gene (reference sequence). V was trimmed by 2 bases and J by 4 bases, leaving 17 bases between them.

The V call is TRBV29-1, the J call TRBJ2-7, with 7 bases lining up with TRBD2. Germline V CDR1 and CDR2: SQVTM, ANQGSEA. This CDR3 region has 14 residues. V lost 1 base to trimming and J lost 1 base; unmatched junction nucleotides: 4. The CDR3 loop is CSVEGTSDSYEQYF. Here the CDR3 DNA reads TGCAGCGTTGAAGGAACTAGCGATTCCTACGAGCAGTACTTC.

In nucleotides, the CDR3 is TGTGCCAGCAGCACTTATCCGGGACAGCCGTACAATGAGCAGTTCTTC. As protein: CASSTYPGQPYNEQFF. The chain is built from TRBV27 and TRBJ2-1; 7 bases map to TRBD1. In germline, CDR1 is MNHEY, CDR2 SMNVEV (reference sequence). The CDR3 length is 16 residues. J lost 4 bases, V lost 6 bases, and 12 bases had no gene match.